This T cell receptor (beta chain) was recorded in a study of human T cells and chemical hapten exposure. Study summary: The patients, most of them female, presented with alopecia areata, totalis or universalis.

V dropped 0 bases and J dropped 0 bases, with 8 bases sitting between them. From germline, CDR1 is LGHNA and CDR2 YSLEER. This CDR3 has 16 residues. TCRdb recomputed calls from the RACE reads with MiXCR, one row per CDR3 protein. The profile shows about 85,000 distinct CDR3 sequences, about 8% of them singletons. Time point of the sample: pre-sensitization, week 0. Treatment of the sample: therapeutic diphenylcyclopropenone sensitization with weekly scalp DPC. Non-pregnant alopecia patients aged 18 to 70, suitable for DPC therapy. The V call is TRBV4-3, the J call TRBJ1-4; D gene unclear. The sequence derives from a man in his forties with alopecia areata. Some clones in this sample may be carry-over from other donors' samples. The sequencing used whole blood, collected in connection with sensitization to the hapten diphenylcyclopropenone (DPC). This CDR3 reads CASSQDYPATNEKLFF. CDR3 DNA: TGCGCCAGCAGCCAAGATTACCCAGCAACTAATGAAAAACTGTTTTTT.